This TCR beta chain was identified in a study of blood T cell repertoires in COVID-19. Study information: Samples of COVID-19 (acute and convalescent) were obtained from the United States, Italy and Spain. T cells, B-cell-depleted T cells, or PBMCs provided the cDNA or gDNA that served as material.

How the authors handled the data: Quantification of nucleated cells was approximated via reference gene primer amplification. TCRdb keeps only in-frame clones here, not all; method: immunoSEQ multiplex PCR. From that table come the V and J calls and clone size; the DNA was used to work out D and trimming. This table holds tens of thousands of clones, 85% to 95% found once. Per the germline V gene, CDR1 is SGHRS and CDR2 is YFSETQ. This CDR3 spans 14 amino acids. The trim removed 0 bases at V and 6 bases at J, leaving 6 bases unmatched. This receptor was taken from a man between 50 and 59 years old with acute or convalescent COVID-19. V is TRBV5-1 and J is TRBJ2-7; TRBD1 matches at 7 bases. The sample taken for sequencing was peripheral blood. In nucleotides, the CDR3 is TGCGCCAGCAGCTTGGCACAGGGGATCATCGAGCAGTACTTC. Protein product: CASSLAQGIIEQYF.